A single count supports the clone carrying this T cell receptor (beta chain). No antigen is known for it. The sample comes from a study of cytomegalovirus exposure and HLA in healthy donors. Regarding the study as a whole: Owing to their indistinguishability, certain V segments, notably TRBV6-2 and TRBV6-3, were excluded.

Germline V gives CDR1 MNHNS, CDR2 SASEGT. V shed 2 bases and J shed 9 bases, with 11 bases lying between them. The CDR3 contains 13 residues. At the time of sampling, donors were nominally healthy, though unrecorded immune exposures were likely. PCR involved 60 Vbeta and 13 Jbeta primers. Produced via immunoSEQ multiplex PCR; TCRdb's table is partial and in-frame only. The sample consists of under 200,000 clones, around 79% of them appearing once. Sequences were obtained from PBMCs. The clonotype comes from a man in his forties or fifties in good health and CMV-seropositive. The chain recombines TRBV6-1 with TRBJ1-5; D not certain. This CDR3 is CASSELLKRPQHF. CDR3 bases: TGTGCCAGCAGTGAACTCCTTAAGAGGCCCCAGCATTTT.